The clone carrying this TCR beta chain was found many times. Its matching antigen is unknown. The source of the sample is a study of T cells in Graves' hyperthyroidism and ophthalmopathy. The study's findings and limits: For ophthalmopathy, model prediction preceded onset by a median roughly 6.3 months. From stable hyperthyroidism, ophthalmopathy was separated by a 13 V-J model.

V lost 1 base and J 7 bases, leaving 11 bases between the germline ends. Germline V gene data show CDR1 as LGHDT and CDR2 as YNNKEL (reference sequence). This CDR3 region has 14 residues. TCR beta CDR3 region amplification was performed from RNA transcripts. HTBI primers drove first-round RT-PCR of the TCR CDR3. Each CDR3 protein gets one entry after TCRdb re-called the multiplex PCR reads with MiXCR. The table lists more than 450,000 distinct CDR3 sequences, 13% to 15% of them singletons, with approximately 13% in the top ten. Clinical symptoms, serum thyroxine and TRAb, thyroid ultrasound and orbital computed tomography were used for the diagnoses.

V gene TRBV3-1 combines with J gene TRBJ2-1; D possibly corresponds to TRBD2 (6 bases). This receptor was taken from a woman in her thirties or forties with Graves' hyperthyroidism. Sequencing was performed on blood. The CDR3 region has the DNA TGTGCCAGCAGCCAAGCGGGAGTGGGGAATGAGCAGTTCTTC. It specifies CASSQAGVGNEQFF.